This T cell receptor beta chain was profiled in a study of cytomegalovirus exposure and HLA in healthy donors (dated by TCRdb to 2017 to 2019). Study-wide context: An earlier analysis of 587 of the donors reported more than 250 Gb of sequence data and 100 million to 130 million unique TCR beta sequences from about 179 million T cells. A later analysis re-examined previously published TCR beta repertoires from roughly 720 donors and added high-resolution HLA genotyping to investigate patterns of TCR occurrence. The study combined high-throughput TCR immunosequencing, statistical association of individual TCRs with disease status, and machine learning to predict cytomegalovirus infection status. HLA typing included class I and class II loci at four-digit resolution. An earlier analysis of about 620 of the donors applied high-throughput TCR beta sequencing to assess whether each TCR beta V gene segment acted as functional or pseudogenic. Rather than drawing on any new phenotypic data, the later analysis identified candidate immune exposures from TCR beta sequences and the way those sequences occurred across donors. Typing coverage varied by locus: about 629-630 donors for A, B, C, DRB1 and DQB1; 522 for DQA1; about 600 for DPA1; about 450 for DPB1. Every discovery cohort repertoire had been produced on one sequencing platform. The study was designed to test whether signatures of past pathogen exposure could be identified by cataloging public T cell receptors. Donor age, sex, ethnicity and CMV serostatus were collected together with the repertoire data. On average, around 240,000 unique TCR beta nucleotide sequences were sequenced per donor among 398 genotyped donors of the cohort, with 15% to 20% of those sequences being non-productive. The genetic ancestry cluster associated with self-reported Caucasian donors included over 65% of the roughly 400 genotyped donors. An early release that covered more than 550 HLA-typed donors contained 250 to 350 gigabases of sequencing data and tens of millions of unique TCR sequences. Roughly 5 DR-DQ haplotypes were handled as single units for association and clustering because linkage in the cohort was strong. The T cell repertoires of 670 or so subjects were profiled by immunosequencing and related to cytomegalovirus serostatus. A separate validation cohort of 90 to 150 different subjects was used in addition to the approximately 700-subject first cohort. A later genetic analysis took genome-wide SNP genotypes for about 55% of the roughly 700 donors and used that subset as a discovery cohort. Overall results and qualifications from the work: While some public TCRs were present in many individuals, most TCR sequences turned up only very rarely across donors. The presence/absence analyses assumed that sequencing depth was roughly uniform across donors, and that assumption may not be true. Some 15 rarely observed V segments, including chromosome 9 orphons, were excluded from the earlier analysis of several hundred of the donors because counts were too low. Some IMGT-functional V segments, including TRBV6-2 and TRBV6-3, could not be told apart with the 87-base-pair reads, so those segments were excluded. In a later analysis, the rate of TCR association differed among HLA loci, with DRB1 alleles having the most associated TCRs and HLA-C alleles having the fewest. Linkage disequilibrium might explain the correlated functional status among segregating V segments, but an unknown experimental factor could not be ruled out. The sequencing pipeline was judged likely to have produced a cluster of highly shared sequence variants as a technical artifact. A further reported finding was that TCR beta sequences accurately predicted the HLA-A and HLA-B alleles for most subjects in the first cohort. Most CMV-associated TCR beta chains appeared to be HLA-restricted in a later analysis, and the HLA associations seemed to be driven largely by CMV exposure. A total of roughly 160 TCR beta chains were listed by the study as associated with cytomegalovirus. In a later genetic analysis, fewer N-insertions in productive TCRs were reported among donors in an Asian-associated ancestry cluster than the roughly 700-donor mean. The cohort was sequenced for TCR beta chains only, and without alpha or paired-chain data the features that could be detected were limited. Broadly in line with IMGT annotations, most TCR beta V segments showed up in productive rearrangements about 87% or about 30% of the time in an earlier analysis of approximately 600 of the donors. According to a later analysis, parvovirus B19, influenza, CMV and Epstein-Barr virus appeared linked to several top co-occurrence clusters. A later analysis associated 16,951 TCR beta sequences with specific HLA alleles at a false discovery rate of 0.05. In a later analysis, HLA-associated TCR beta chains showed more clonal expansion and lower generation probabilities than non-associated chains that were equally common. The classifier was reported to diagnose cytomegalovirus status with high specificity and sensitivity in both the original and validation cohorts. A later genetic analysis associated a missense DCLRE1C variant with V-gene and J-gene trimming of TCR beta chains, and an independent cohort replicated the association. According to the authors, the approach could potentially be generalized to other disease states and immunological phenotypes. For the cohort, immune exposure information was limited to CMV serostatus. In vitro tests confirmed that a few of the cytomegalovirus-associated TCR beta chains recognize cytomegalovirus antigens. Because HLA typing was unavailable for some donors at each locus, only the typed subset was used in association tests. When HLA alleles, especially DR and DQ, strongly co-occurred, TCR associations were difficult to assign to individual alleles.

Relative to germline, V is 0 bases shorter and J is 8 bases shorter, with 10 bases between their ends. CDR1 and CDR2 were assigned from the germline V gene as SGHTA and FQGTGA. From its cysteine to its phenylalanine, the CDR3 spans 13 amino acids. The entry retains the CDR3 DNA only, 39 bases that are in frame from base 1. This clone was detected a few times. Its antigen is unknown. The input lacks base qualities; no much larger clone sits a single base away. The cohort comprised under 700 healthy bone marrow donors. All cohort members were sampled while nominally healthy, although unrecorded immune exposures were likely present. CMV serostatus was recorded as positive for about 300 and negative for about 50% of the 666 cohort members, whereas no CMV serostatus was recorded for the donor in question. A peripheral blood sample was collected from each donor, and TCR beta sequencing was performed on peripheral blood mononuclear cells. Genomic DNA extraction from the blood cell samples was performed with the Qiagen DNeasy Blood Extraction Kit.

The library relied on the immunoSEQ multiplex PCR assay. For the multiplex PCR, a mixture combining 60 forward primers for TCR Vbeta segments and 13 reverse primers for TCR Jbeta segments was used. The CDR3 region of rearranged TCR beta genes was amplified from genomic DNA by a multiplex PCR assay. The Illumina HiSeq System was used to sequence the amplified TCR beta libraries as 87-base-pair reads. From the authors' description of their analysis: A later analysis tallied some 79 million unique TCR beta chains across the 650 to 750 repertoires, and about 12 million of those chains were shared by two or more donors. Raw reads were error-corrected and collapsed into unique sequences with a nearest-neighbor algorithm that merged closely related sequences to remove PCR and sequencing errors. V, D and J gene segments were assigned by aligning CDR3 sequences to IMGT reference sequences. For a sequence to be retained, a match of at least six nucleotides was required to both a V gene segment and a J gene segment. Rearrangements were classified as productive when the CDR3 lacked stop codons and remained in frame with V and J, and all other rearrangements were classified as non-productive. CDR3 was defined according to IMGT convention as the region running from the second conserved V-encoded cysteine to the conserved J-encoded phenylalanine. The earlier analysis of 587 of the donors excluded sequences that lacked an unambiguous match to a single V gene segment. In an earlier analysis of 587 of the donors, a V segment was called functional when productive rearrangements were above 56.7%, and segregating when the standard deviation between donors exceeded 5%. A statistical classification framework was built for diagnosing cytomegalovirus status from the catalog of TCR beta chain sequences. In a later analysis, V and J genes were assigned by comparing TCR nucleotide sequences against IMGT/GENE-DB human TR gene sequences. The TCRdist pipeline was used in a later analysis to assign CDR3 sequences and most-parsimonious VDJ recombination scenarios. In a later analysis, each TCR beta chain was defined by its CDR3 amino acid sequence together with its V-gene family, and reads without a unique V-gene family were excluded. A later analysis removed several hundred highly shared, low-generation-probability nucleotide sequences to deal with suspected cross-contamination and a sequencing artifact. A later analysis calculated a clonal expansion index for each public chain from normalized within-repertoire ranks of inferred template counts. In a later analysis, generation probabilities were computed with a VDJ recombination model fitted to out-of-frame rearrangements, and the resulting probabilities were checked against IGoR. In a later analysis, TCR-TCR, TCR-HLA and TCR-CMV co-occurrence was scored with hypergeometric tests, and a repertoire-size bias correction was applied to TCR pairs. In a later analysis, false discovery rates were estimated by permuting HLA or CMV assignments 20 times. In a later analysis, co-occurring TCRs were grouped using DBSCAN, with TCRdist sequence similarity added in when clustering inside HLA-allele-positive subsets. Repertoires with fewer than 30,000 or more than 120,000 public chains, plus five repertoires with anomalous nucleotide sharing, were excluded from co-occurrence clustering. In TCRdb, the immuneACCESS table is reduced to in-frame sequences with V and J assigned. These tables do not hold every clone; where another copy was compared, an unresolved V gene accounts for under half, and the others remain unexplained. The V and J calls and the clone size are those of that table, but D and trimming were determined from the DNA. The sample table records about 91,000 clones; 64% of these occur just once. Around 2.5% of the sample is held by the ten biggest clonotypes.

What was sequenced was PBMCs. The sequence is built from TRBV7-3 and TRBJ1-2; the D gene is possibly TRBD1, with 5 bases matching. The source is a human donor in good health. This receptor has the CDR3 CASSLTRQGGYTF. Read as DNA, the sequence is TGTGCCAGCAGCTTAACGCGGCAGGGCGGCTACACCTTC.